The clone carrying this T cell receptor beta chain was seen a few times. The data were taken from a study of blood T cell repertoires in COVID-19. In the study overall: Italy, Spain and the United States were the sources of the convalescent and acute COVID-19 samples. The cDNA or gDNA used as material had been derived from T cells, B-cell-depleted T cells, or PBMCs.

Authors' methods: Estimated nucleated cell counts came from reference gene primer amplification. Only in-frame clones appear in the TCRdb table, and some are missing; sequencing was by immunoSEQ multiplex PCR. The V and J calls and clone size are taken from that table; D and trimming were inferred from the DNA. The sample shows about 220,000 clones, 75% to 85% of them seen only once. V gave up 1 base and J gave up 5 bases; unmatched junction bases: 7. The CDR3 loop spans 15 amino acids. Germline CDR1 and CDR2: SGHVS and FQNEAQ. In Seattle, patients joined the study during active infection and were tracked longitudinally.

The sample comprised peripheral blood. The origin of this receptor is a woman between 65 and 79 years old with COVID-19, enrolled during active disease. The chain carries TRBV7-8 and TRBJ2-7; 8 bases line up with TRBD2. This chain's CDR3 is CASSLEPAGGHEQYF. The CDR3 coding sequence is TGTGCCAGCAGCTTAGAGCCGGCGGGAGGCCACGAGCAGTACTTC.